Following are 13 T cell receptor beta chains from one sample sequenced in a study of response to subunit inactivated influenza vaccine. TCRdb independently ran MiXCR on the RT-PCR reads; one entry per CDR3 protein. The table lists over 150,000 distinct CDR3 sequences, approximately 9.2% of them singletons. The source material was non-naive T cells sorted from PBMCs, sampled on the day of vaccination. These receptors were collected from a man aged 50 to 60 who received an inactivated influenza vaccine.

This clonotype was recorded many times. This chain joins TRBV7-3 and TRBJ2-3; TRBD2 agrees at 11 bases. V trimming: 5 bases; J trimming: 2 bases; junction bases outside the gene matches: 6. The CDR3 runs to 16 residues. CDR1 and CDR2 (germline): SGHTA, FQGTGA. In nucleotides, the CDR3 is TGTGCCAGCAGCCCCCGACTAGCGGGGTCCACAGATACGCAGTATTTT. This encodes CASSPRLAGSTDTQYF.

This clonotype was counted at least ten times. The rearrangement joins TRBV25-1 to TRBJ2-1; D is unclear. In germline, CDR1 is MGHDK, CDR2 SYGVNS. Trimming stripped 7 bases from V and 4 bases from J, with 5 bases between. The CDR3 loop spans 11 amino acids. The CDR3 DNA follows: TGTGCCAGCACCCAGTACAATGAGCAGTTCTTC. It yields the protein CASTQYNEQFF.

The rearrangement joins TRBV5-5 to TRBJ1-3; perhaps TRBD1 as D (5 bases). Trimming left V 1 base short and J 4 bases short, with 6 bases between. Germline loops: CDR1 SGHKS, CDR2 YYEKEE (reference sequence). There are 13 residues in the CDR3. CDR3: CASSLHRGNTIYF. CDR3 sequence (DNA): TGTGCCAGCAGCTTGCACAGGGGAAACACCATATATTTT.

This clonotype was counted many times. This chain uses TRBV15 with TRBJ1-5; D remains unclear. Germline V gene data show CDR1 as LNHNV and CDR2 as YYDKDF (reference sequence). This CDR3 is 15 amino acids long. The V and J ends lost 1 base and 0 bases respectively, with 7 bases between them. This CDR3 is CATSRGKGSNQPQHF. CDR3 DNA: TGTGCCACCAGCAGAGGGAAGGGTAGCAATCAGCCCCAGCATTTT.

Ten or more counts support this clonotype. The rearrangement links TRBV29-1 to TRBJ2-5; D is perhaps TRBD1 (6 bases). The germline V and J ends were trimmed by 4 bases and 5 bases, with 11 bases remaining between them. This CDR3 region has 12 residues. Germline V gives CDR1 SQVTM, CDR2 ANQGSEA. CDR3 bases: TGCAGCGTTGTGTTTCAGGGGGAGACCCAGTACTTC. It is translated as CSVVFQGETQYF.

In this sample, this clonotype turned up many times. CDR3 DNA sequence: TGTGCCAGCAGCGACCGGGACAGGGCATACAATGAGCAGTTCTTC. It is translated as CASSDRDRAYNEQFF. The chain recombines TRBV4-2 with TRBJ2-1, with 9 nucleotides matching TRBD1. The CDR3 length is 15 residues. V was pared by 5 bases and J by 4 bases, with 6 bases of the junction left unmatched. Per germline, CDR1 LGHNA and CDR2 YNFKEQ.

This clonotype was counted between two and nine times. The chain joins TRBV20-1 to TRBJ1-1; no firm D call. The CDR3 covers 13 residues. Between the trimmed V and J ends, which lost 1 base and 4 bases, there was a span of 10 bases. Per germline, CDR1 DFQATT and CDR2 SNEGSKA (reference sequence). CDR3 loop: CSARAGGFTEAFF. CDR3 bases: TGCAGTGCTAGAGCGGGTGGCTTCACTGAAGCTTTCTTT.

This chain links TRBV20-1 with TRBJ2-7, with TRBD1 matching 7 bases. V dropped 7 bases and J dropped 2; count of bases not matched to a gene: 11. CDR3 length: 14 amino acids. The germline gives CDR1 DFQATT, CDR2 SNEGSKA (reference sequence). The CDR3 DNA reads as TGCAGTGTCCTCGCCGGCCAGGGGGCCTACGAGCAGTACTTC. Encoded protein: CSVLAGQGAYEQYF.

Worth noting for this clonotype: This sequence may be a read error, since a much larger clone differs from it by one base. This chain joins TRBV9 and TRBJ2-2; maybe TRBD2 (5 bases). From germline, CDR1 is SGDLS and CDR2 YYNGEE. There are 17 residues in the CDR3. This chain's CDR3 is CTSSVVARTLNTGELFF. Here the CDR3 DNA reads TGTACCAGCAGCGTAGTAGCGCGGACCCTGAACACCGGGGAGCTGTTTTTT.

This clonotype was counted at least ten times. The CDR3 reads CASSQDTVGTGWVGEQFF. Here the CDR3 DNA reads TGCGCCAGCAGCCAAGATACGGTAGGGACAGGGTGGGTAGGGGAGCAGTTCTTC. The chain is built from TRBV4-1 and TRBJ2-1; TRBD1 agrees at 9 bases. Germline V gene lookup returns CDR1 MGHRA and CDR2 YSYEKL. The V segment lost 0 bases and the J segment 10 bases; nucleotides outside the gene matches: 16. The CDR3 is made up of 18 amino acids.

This chain links TRBV9 with TRBJ2-3; the D gene is possibly TRBD2 (5 bases). Trimming took off 3 bases at V and 2 bases at J, with 13 bases between the two ends. The CDR3 totals 15 residues. Germline V gene sequence: CDR1 SGDLS, CDR2 YYNGEE. The CDR3 DNA is TGTGCCAGCAGCGGAGGACTGGCGGTCACAGATACGCAGTATTTT. The encoded protein is CASSGGLAVTDTQYF.

The chain uses TRBV6-6 and TRBJ2-7, with 7 bases matching TRBD1. The CDR3 consists of 16 residues. Germline V gene lookup returns CDR1 MNHNY and CDR2 SVGAGI (reference sequence). The trim removed 0 bases at V and 2 bases at J, leaving 7 bases unmatched. For the CDR3, the DNA is TGTGCCAGCAGTTACTCGGCAGGGGGTGCCCCCTACGAGCAGTACTTC. It codes for CASSYSAGGAPYEQYF.

V and J are TRBV6-1 and TRBJ1-5; D gene ambiguous. Germline V gene data show CDR1 as MNHNS and CDR2 as SASEGT. V was cut by 2 bases and J by 3 bases, with 11 bases left in between. The CDR3 runs to 15 residues. CDR3 nucleotide sequence: TGTGCCAGCAGTGAAAATGCCAGAATCAATCAGCCCCAGCATTTT. Amino acid sequence: CASSENARINQPQHF.